This T cell receptor (beta chain) was sequenced for a study of cytomegalovirus exposure and HLA in healthy donors. Per the germline V gene, CDR1 is SGHTA and CDR2 is FQGTGA. There are 17 residues in the CDR3. J was trimmed by 2 bases and V by 0 bases; bases with no gene match: 5. Points on this clone: As yet, its antigen is unknown.

The PCR had 60 Vbeta and 13 Jbeta primers. This table comes from immunoSEQ multiplex PCR, and its TCRdb copy is limited to in-frame clones, with some not included. The data hold about 140,000 clones, with about 80% observed a single time. Study-wide findings and caveats: Specific recognition of CMV antigens was confirmed in vitro for a few chains (all CMV-associated). The study flagged some 170 TCR beta chains as cytomegalovirus-associated. V segments that were indistinguishable, TRBV6-2 and TRBV6-3 among them, were omitted from analysis.

Sequencing was carried out using PBMCs. The J gene is TRBJ2-3, the V gene TRBV7-3; 10 bases agree with TRBD2. This sequence originates from a man aged 35 to 55 in good health and CMV-seropositive. The CDR3 here is CASSLTSGTSVTDTQYF. CDR3 bases: TGTGCCAGCAGCTTAACGTCCGGGACTAGCGTCACAGATACGCAGTATTTT. The variable domain in full, with the rest retrieved from reference TRBV7-3 and TRBJ2-3, is GAGVSQTPSNKVTEKGKYVELRCDPISGHTALYWYRQSLGQGPEFLIYFQGTGAADDSGLPNDRFFAVRPEGSVSTLKIQRTERGDSAVYLCASSLTSGTSVTDTQYFGPGTRLTVL.